This TCR beta chain was sequenced for a study of early T cells in non-severe SARS-CoV-2 infection. The wider study: The input, bulk RNA from unsorted whole blood, was sequenced, and chains were unpaired. Study-level points and caveats: Matching results from VDJdb favored anti-spike CD8 responses, leaving private and CD4 specificities undetected.

Germline values: CDR1 LNHDA, CDR2 SQIVND (reference sequence). V gave up 7 bases and J gave up 1 base, with 16 bases separating them. The CDR3 covers 15 residues. This clonotype showed up many times. Antigen: not known. Individual cDNA molecules received unique molecular identifiers. Using its own MiXCR run on the 5' RACE reads, TCRdb lists one record per CDR3 protein. This sample has about 26,000 distinct CDR3 sequences, with approximately 4.4% found just once. The TCR sequence derives from an adult who was a healthcare worker with PCR-confirmed SARS-CoV-2 infection or an uninfected control (not recorded which). The V gene is TRBV19, the J gene TRBJ1-1; the D is unclear. Sample: whole blood. The CDR3 DNA follows: TGTGCCAGTACGGACGGGATAATGGCGAACACTGAAGCTTTCTTT. Protein: CASTDGIMANTEAFF.